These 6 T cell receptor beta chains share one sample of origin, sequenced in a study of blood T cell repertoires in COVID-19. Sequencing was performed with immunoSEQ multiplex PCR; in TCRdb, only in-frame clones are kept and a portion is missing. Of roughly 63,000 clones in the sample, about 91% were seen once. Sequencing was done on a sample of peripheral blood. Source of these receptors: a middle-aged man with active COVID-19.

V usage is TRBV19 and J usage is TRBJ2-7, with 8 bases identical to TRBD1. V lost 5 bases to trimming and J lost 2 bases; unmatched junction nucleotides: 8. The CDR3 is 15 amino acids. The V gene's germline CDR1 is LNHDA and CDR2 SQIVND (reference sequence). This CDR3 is CASSARDRPTYEQYF. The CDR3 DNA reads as TGTGCCAGTAGTGCCCGGGACAGGCCTACCTACGAGCAGTACTTC.

For the CDR3, the DNA is TGTGCCAGCAGCTTAGGCCAGGAGACCCAGTACTTC. Amino acids: CASSLGQETQYF. V and J are TRBV11-3 and TRBJ2-5; no definite D call. Germline V CDR1 and CDR2: SGHNT, YENEEA. There are 12 residues in the CDR3. The ends were cut back, 1 base at V and 5 bases at J, with 5 bases in the middle.

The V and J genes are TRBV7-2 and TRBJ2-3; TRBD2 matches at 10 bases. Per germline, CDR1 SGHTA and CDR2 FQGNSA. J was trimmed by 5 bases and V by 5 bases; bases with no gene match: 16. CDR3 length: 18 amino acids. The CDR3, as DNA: TGTGCCAGCAGCGCAACTACTTTAGCGGGGGGTTGGGTAGATACGCAGTATTTT. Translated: CASSATTLAGGWVDTQYF.

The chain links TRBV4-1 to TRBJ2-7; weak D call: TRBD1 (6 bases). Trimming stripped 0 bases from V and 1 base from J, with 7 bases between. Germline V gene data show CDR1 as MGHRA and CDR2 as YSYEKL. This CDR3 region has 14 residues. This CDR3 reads CASSQDRGSYEQYF. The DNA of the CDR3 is TGCGCCAGCAGCCAAGACAGGGGTTCCTACGAGCAGTACTTC.

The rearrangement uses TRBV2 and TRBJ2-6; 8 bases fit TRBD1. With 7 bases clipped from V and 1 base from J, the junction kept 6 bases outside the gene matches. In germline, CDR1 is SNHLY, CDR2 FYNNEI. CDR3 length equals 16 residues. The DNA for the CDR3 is TGTGCCAGCATTCAGGGGGCTGGGTCTGGGGCCAACGTCCTGACTTTC. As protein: CASIQGAGSGANVLTF.

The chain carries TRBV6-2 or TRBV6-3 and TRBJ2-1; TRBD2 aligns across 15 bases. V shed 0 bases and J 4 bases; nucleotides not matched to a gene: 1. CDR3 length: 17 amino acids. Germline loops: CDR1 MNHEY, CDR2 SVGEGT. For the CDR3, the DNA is TGTGCCAGCAGTTACTCGGGACTAGCGGGGGGTTACAATGAGCAGTTCTTC. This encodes CASSYSGLAGGYNEQFF.